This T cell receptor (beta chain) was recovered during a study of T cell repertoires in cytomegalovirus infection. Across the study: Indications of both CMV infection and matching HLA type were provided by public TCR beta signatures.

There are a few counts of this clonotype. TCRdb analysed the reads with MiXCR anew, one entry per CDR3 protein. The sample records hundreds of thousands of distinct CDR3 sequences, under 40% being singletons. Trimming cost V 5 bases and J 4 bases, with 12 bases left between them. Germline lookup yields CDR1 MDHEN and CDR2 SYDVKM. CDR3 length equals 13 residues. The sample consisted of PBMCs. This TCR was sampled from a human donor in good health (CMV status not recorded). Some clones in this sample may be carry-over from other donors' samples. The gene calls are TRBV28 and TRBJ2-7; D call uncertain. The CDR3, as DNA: TGTGCCAGCAGTGCGCGACACTTATACGAGCAGTACTTC. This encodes CASSARHLYEQYF.